The 8 T cell receptor beta chains below were found in one sample sequenced in a study of blood T cell repertoires in COVID-19. Profiling relied on immunoSEQ multiplex PCR, and the TCRdb table lists in-frame clones only, not all of them. The sample has 250,000 to 300,000 clones, more than 65% seen once. What was sequenced was PBMCs or T cells enriched from blood (not recorded which). Every receptor here comes from a man in his fifties who had recovered from COVID-19.

About this clone itself: An end of the junction does not agree with germline; a read error may underlie this. V and J are TRBV11-3 and TRBJ1-6; D gene ambiguous. The CDR3 extends over 16 amino acids. Germline V CDR1 and CDR2: SGHNT, YENEEA. The CDR3 nucleotides are TGTGCCAGCAGCTTACTGCGGAGGGTGAGGAATTCACCCCCCCACTTT. Protein: CASSLLRRVRNSPPHF. Complete variable domain (other parts from reference TRBV11-3 and TRBJ1-6): EAGVVQSPRYKIIEKKQPVAFWCNPISGHNTLYWYLQNLGQGPELLIRYENEEAVDDSQLPKDRFSAERLKGVDSTLKIQPAELGDSAVYLCASSLLRRVRNSPPHFGNGTRLTVT.

This chain links TRBV19 with TRBJ2-7; 7 nucleotides agree with TRBD1. The germline V gene encodes CDR1 LNHDA and CDR2 SQIVND (reference sequence). The CDR3 contains 12 residues. V lost 8 bases, J lost 5 bases, and 6 bases stayed unmatched. DNA of the CDR3: TGTGCCAGTGCGACAGGGTGGCACGAGCAGTACTTC. It encodes CASATGWHEQYF.

The chain links TRBV7-9 to TRBJ1-6, with D maybe TRBD1 (5 bases). Trimming cost V 0 bases and J 11 bases, with 8 bases left between them. Germline CDR1 and CDR2: SEHNR and FQNEAQ (reference sequence). The CDR3 has 13 residues. CDR3 protein: CASSLAQVPPLHF. The CDR3 DNA reads as TGTGCCAGCAGCTTAGCACAGGTTCCACCCCTCCACTTT.

The J gene is TRBJ1-2, the V gene TRBV28, with 7 bases lining up with TRBD1. Looked up from germline, CDR1 is MDHEN and CDR2 is SYDVKM. The CDR3 extends over 13 amino acids. The ends lost 6 bases at V and 5 bases at J; junction bases unmatched: 6. CDR3 DNA: TGTGCCAGCAGCGGGACAGATAAATATGGCTACACCTTC. Protein: CASSGTDKYGYTF.

The V gene is TRBV5-1, the J gene TRBJ2-5; 10 nucleotides line up with TRBD1. V gave up 7 bases and J gave up 3 bases; unmatched junction bases: 3. CDR3 length: 13 residues. Germline V lookup: CDR1 SGHRS, CDR2 YFSETQ. CDR3 region: CASRGQGEETQYF. CDR3 DNA: TGCGCCAGCCGAGGACAGGGGGAAGAGACCCAGTACTTC.

This chain links TRBV9 with TRBJ2-2, with D perhaps matching TRBD1 (7 bases). This CDR3 comprises 15 residues. Between the trimmed V and J ends, which lost 0 bases and 4 bases, there was a span of 10 bases. Germline CDR1 and CDR2: SGDLS and YYNGEE. This CDR3 is CASSVGQGGTGELFF. CDR3 nucleotide sequence: TGTGCCAGCAGCGTAGGACAGGGAGGCACCGGGGAGCTGTTTTTT. The full variable domain, completed using reference TRBV9 and TRBJ2-2, is DSGVTQTPKHLITATGQRVTLRCSPRSGDLSVYWYQQSLDQGLQFLIQYYNGEERAKGNILERFSAQQFPDLHSELNLSSLELGDSALYFCASSVGQGGTGELFFGEGSRLTVL.

The V call is TRBV27, the J call TRBJ2-2; weak D call: TRBD2 (6 bases). Germline loops: CDR1 MNHEY, CDR2 SMNVEV (reference sequence). Trimming pared 8 bases from V and 5 bases from J, leaving 15 bases between. The CDR3 spans 14 residues. The CDR3 DNA reads as TGTGCCAGCGCGGGACGGCTGGTGACCGGGGAGCTGTTTTTT. Translating gives CASAGRLVTGELFF.

The chain joins TRBV6-5 to TRBJ1-5, with D tentatively TRBD1 (6 bases). From germline, CDR1 is MNHEY and CDR2 SVGAGI. The CDR3 length is 15 residues. Trimming stripped 7 bases from V and 1 base from J, with 14 bases between. This chain's CDR3 is CASTEGVISNQPQHF. CDR3 nucleotide sequence: TGTGCCAGCACCGAGGGGGTAATAAGCAATCAGCCCCAGCATTTT.